Presented here are 20 T cell receptor beta chains from one specimen sequenced in a study of chemoradiotherapy in HPV16-positive cancers. The protocol was immunoSEQ multiplex PCR, while the TCRdb copy is restricted to in-frame clones and leaves out a portion. The sample holds about 500 clones; around nine tenths are singletons and the top ten take approximately 15%. The specimen was tumor tissue, collected from a patient who underwent chemoradiotherapy. Receptor source: a human donor with HPV-associated anogenital cancer.

This chain links TRBV7-3 with TRBJ2-1; TRBD2 is a possible D gene (5 bases). The length of the CDR3 is 15 residues. The germline V and J ends were trimmed by 4 bases and 0 bases, with 10 bases remaining between them. The germline V gene has CDR1 SGHTA and CDR2 FQGTGA. The CDR3 nucleotides read TGTGCCAGCAGCTCCTACGAGGGCTCCTACAATGAGCAGTTCTTC. Translation gives CASSSYEGSYNEQFF.

The J gene is TRBJ2-7, the V gene TRBV28, with 11 positions matching TRBD1. Germline CDR1 MDHEN, CDR2 SYDVKM. Trimming cost V 6 bases and J 6 bases; bases outside gene matches: 4. The CDR3 contains 13 residues. The CDR3 DNA reads TGTGCCAGCAGGGGGACAGGGGGAGGCGAGCAGTACTTC. It codes for CASRGTGGGEQYF.

The gene calls are TRBV28 and TRBJ2-3, with D perhaps TRBD2 (6 bases). CDR1 is MDHEN, CDR2 SYDVKM, per germline. The CDR3 contains 15 residues. Trimming stripped 9 bases from V and 3 bases from J, with 19 bases between. The CDR3 spells CASKMSGLRTDTQYF. CDR3 in DNA: TGTGCCAGTAAGATGAGCGGGCTAAGGACAGATACGCAGTATTTT. Full variable domain (rest looked up from reference TRBV28 and TRBJ2-3): DVKVTQSSRYLVKRTGEKVFLECVQDMDHENMFWYRQDPGLGLRLIYFSYDVKMKEKGDIPEGYSVSREKKERFSLILESASTNQTSMYLCASKMSGLRTDTQYFGPGTRLTVL.

This sequence joins TRBV29-1 and TRBJ2-4, with 10 bases that match TRBD2. The V and J ends lost 2 bases and 7 bases, in that order; junction bases with no gene match: 8. Germline values: CDR1 SQVTM, CDR2 ANQGSEA. CDR3 length: 15 amino acids. The CDR3, as DNA: TGCAGCGTTGAAAGTCCTAGCGGGAGCAGGAACATTCAGTACTTC. The encoded protein is CSVESPSGSRNIQYF.

This clone was recorded only once. The chain has TRBV7-3 and TRBJ2-5; the match to TRBD1 covers 8 bases. Unmatched junction bases numbered 9, after V lost 5 bases and J lost 7 bases. The CDR3 is 14 residues long. Germline V CDR1 and CDR2: SGHTA, FQGTGA. In nucleotides, the CDR3 is TGTGCCAGCAGCCCCAGTCCCGGGACAGGGACCCAGTACTTC. This codes for CASSPSPGTGTQYF.

The rearrangement links TRBV5-6 to TRBJ1-1; D is unclear. Deletions cut 0 bases from V and 4 bases from J, with 10 bases between. The CDR3 contains 14 residues. Germline V gene data show CDR1 as SGHDT and CDR2 as YYEEEE. The CDR3 is CASSLALGGTEAFF. Here the CDR3 DNA reads TGTGCCAGCAGCTTGGCCCTCGGCGGCACTGAAGCTTTCTTT.

The chain employs TRBV2 and TRBJ1-1; 9 bases fit TRBD1. V lost 6 bases and J lost 0; bases outside the gene matches: 8. Germline V gene sequence: CDR1 SNHLY, CDR2 FYNNEI. CDR3 length equals 16 residues. The CDR3 reads CASSGDRASMNTEAFF. In nucleotides, the CDR3 is TGTGCCAGCAGCGGGGACAGGGCATCGATGAACACTGAAGCTTTCTTT.

The CDR3 coding sequence is TGTGCCAGCTCACCCGGGAGTAGCTATGGCTACACCTTC. Its translation is CASSPGSSYGYTF. The chain couples TRBV18 to TRBJ1-2; D not resolved. The CDR3 extends over 13 amino acids. Germline V gene lookup returns CDR1 KGHSH and CDR2 LQKENI. The V end lost 3 bases, the J end lost 4 bases, and 9 bases lay between the germline ends.

The chain couples TRBV11-2 to TRBJ2-1; perhaps TRBD2 as D (5 bases). V was pared by 4 bases and J by 0 bases, with 10 bases between. The CDR3 totals 15 residues. Germline CDR1 is SGHAT and CDR2 is FQNNGV. Written as DNA, the CDR3 is TGTGCCAGCAGCTCCGGGGTGAGCTCCTACAATGAGCAGTTCTTC. Protein: CASSSGVSSYNEQFF.

The chain employs TRBV7-2 and TRBJ2-3; TRBD2 aligns across 8 bases. The germline V gene encodes CDR1 SGHTA and CDR2 FQGNSA. The CDR3 has 17 amino acids. Trimming removed 2 bases from V and 2 bases from J; junction bases left unmatched: 9. This CDR3 is CASSLTRGGPITDTQYF. In DNA, the CDR3 is TGTGCCAGCAGCTTAACGCGCGGGGGGCCAATCACAGATACGCAGTATTTT.

The chain couples TRBV6-5 to TRBJ1-4, with D tentatively TRBD1 (6 bases). V dropped 6 bases and J dropped 13 bases, with 18 bases sitting between them. CDR1 and CDR2 from the germline V gene are MNHEY and SVGAGI. This CDR3 has 13 residues. The CDR3 region has the DNA TGTGCCAGCAGCCCCGACGACAGGCGAGTACTGTTTTTT. This codes for CASSPDDRRVLFF.

In the case of this clone: One end of the junction is discordant with germline, which a read error may explain. The chain employs TRBV7-7 and TRBJ2-1; 8 nucleotides line up with TRBD2. CDR1 and CDR2 (germline): SSHAT, FNYEAQ (reference sequence). The CDR3 length is 16 residues. CDR3 amino acids: CASSLYVTSANNEQFF. CDR3 coding DNA: TGTGCTAGCAGCTTATACGTGACTAGCGCCAACAATGAGCAGTTCTTC.

The chain has TRBV27 and TRBJ2-7; D gene uncertain. Trimming took 6 bases from V and 2 from J, leaving 17 bases between them. Germline loops: CDR1 MNHEY, CDR2 SMNVEV (reference sequence). The CDR3 extends over 15 amino acids. CDR3 residues: CASRRSPASPYEQYF. CDR3 nucleotide sequence: TGTGCCAGCAGGCGGTCACCGGCCAGCCCCTACGAGCAGTACTTC.

V gene TRBV4-1 combines with J gene TRBJ1-1; TRBD1 is a possible D gene (5 bases). CDR1 is MGHRA, CDR2 YSYEKL, per germline. V lost 2 bases and J lost 0, with 10 bases in between. The CDR3 runs 15 residues. The CDR3 DNA follows: TGCGCCAGCAGCCAACCAGGACAAATGAACACTGAAGCTTTCTTT. This translates into CASSQPGQMNTEAFF.

This clone was observed a few times. This rearrangement joins TRBV11-3 to TRBJ2-3; no reliable D call. V shed 1 base and J shed 3 bases, with 5 bases lying between them. The germline gives CDR1 SGHNT, CDR2 YENEEA. The CDR3 sequence is 13 residues long. CDR3 nucleotide sequence: TGTGCCAGCAGCTTAGTTCCGACAGATACGCAGTATTTT. Its protein is CASSLVPTDTQYF.

V is TRBV30 and J is TRBJ1-3, with 7 bases that match TRBD1. The CDR3 spans 18 residues. Germline assignment: CDR1 GTSNPN and CDR2 SVGIG (reference sequence). With V trimmed by 3 bases and J by 8 bases, 22 bases remained unmatched. CDR3: CAWSHYPNRGDGPDTIYF. CDR3 DNA: TGTGCCTGGAGCCACTACCCTAACAGGGGAGATGGCCCGGACACCATATATTTT.

The CDR3 DNA reads as TGCGCCAGCAGCTTCGGGACAGGGACTGGGAATGAGCAGTTCTTC. Translation: CASSFGTGTGNEQFF. J is TRBJ2-1 and V is TRBV5-1; TRBD1 aligns across 9 bases. This CDR3 region has 15 residues. From germline, CDR1 is SGHRS and CDR2 YFSETQ. Trimming took 2 bases from V and 7 from J; bases not matched to a gene: 7. The full variable domain, its missing parts supplied by reference TRBV5-1 and TRBJ2-1, is KAGVTQTPRYLIKTRGQQVTLSCSPISGHRSVSWYQQTPGQGLQFLFEYFSETQRNKGNFPGRFSGRQFSNSRSEMNVSTLELGDSALYLCASSFGTGTGNEQFFGPGTRLTVL.

V usage is TRBV7-3 and J usage is TRBJ1-1, with TRBD1 identical over 7 bases. The V segment lost 6 bases and the J segment 3 bases; nucleotides outside the gene matches: 10. CDR1 is SGHTA, CDR2 FQGTGA, per germline. CDR3 size: 15 residues. The CDR3 loop reads CASREQTGVDTEAFF. The DNA for the CDR3 is TGTGCCAGCAGAGAACAAACAGGGGTGGACACTGAAGCTTTCTTT.

In this sample, this clone turned up a few times. This chain uses TRBV30 with TRBJ1-1; D is uncertain. CDR1 is GTSNPN, CDR2 SVGIG, per germline (reference sequence). V shed 0 bases and J shed 4 bases, with 6 bases lying between them. The CDR3 spans 12 residues. CDR3 nucleotides: TGTGCCTGGAGTGTAGGGAGCACTGAAGCTTTCTTT. It translates to CAWSVGSTEAFF. The full variable domain, with the rest looked up from reference TRBV30 and TRBJ1-1, is SQTIHQWPATLVQPVGSPLSLECTVEGTSNPNLYWYRQAAGRGLQLLFYSVGIGQISSEVPQNLSASRPQDRQFILSSKKLLLSDSGFYLCAWSVGSTEAFFGQGTRLTVV.

The chain couples TRBV11-2 to TRBJ1-1, with D hard to call. The V end was cut by 4 bases, the J end by 1 base, with 13 bases between. This CDR3 comprises 15 residues. The germline CDR1 and CDR2 sequences are SGHAT and FQNNGV. The CDR3 coding sequence is TGTGCCAGCAGCTCAGGACTGTACGGGAACACTGAAGCTTTCTTT. Translation gives CASSSGLYGNTEAFF.